Following are 28 T cell receptor beta chains from one sample sequenced in a study of blood T cell repertoires in COVID-19. TCRdb keeps only in-frame clones here, not all; method: immunoSEQ multiplex PCR. The sample holds some 250,000 clones, about 76% seen once. The sample taken for sequencing was peripheral blood. The receptors derive from a woman in her fifties or sixties with active or convalescent COVID-19.

The V gene is TRBV6-5, the J gene TRBJ1-5; D remains ambiguous. The CDR3 runs 13 residues. Trimming removed 8 bases from V and 6 bases from J, with 14 bases in between. Germline CDR1 MNHEY, CDR2 SVGAGI. This CDR3 is CASRPGEGQPQHF. The CDR3 DNA sequence: TGTGCCAGCCGGCCCGGAGAGGGTCAGCCCCAGCATTTT.

This clone was seen only once. V and J are TRBV15 and TRBJ1-2; D ambiguous. The V and J ends lost 0 bases and 2 bases respectively, with 7 bases between them. This CDR3 region has 14 residues. Looked up from germline, CDR1 is LNHNV and CDR2 is YYDKDF (reference sequence). The CDR3 reads CATSRETSNYGYTF. The CDR3 region has the DNA TGTGCCACCAGCAGAGAAACATCGAACTATGGCTACACCTTC.

This chain uses TRBV7-8 with TRBJ2-3, with D unresolved. Between the trimmed V and J ends, which lost 1 base and 2 bases, there was a span of 10 bases. The CDR3 covers 15 residues. The germline V gene has CDR1 SGHVS and CDR2 FQNEAQ. CDR3 protein: CASSLVVLVTDTQYF. The CDR3 region has the DNA TGTGCCAGCAGCTTAGTAGTACTCGTCACAGATACGCAGTATTTT.

V usage is TRBV2 and J usage is TRBJ1-2, with a weak D call TRBD1 (6 bases). In germline, CDR1 is SNHLY, CDR2 FYNNEI. CDR3 length: 13 residues. V dropped 4 bases and J dropped 7 bases, with 13 bases sitting between them. CDR3 bases: TGTGCCAGCAGTGGCCAGGGGCGGCGTGGCTACACCTTC. Translated: CASSGQGRRGYTF. The full variable domain, its missing parts supplied by reference TRBV2 and TRBJ1-2, is EPEVTQTPSHQVTQMGQEVILRCVPISNHLYFYWYRQILGQKVEFLVSFYNNEISEKSEIFDDQFSVERPDGSNFTLKIRSTKLEDSAMYFCASSGQGRRGYTFGSGTRLTVV.

This clone occurred a few times. The chain carries TRBV7-8 and TRBJ1-1; D call uncertain. Germline CDR1 reads SGHVS; CDR2 reads FQNEAQ. The ends were cut back, 4 bases at V and 2 bases at J, with 11 bases in the middle. The CDR3 has 14 amino acids. The CDR3 reads CASSSREGNTEAFF. The CDR3 DNA follows: TGTGCCAGCAGCTCGAGAGAGGGAAACACTGAAGCTTTCTTT.

The genes are TRBV5-1 and TRBJ1-1, with a weak D call TRBD1 (5 bases). CDR1 is SGHRS, CDR2 YFSETQ, per germline. Trimming removed 9 bases from V and 10 bases from J, with 22 bases in between. This CDR3 has 13 residues. Here the CDR3 reads CAIQNSRETGAFF. The CDR3 DNA follows: TGCGCCATCCAGAATTCCAGGGAAACGGGAGCTTTCTTT.

The gene calls are TRBV7-9 and TRBJ2-7; 7 nucleotides line up with TRBD2. V trimming: 8 bases; J trimming: 2 bases; junction bases outside the gene matches: 6. Germline V gives CDR1 SEHNR, CDR2 FQNEAQ (reference sequence). The CDR3 totals 13 residues. CDR3 nucleotides: TGTGCCAGCTGGGGTGGGGGGGCCTACGAGCAGTACTTC. Protein product: CASWGGGAYEQYF.

This clone has only a few counts. CDR3 sequence reads: CASSLQGRTRDTEAFF. The CDR3 nucleotides read TGTGCCAGCAGCCTTCAGGGTCGCACCCGGGACACTGAAGCTTTCTTT. The chain couples TRBV7-2 to TRBJ1-1; D is perhaps TRBD1 (5 bases). V lost 5 bases and J lost 3, with 19 bases in between. Per germline, CDR1 SGHTA and CDR2 FQGNSA. The CDR3 spans 16 residues.

The V gene is TRBV5-8, the J gene TRBJ2-3; D perhaps matches TRBD1 (5 bases). This CDR3 is 15 amino acids long. Germline V gene lookup returns CDR1 SGHTS and CDR2 YDEGEE. V lost 1 base and J lost 1, with 10 bases in between. The CDR3 loop reads CASSLIQGGTDTQYF. Written as DNA, the CDR3 is TGTGCCAGCAGCTTGATTCAGGGCGGCACAGATACGCAGTATTTT.

The chain couples TRBV5-4 to TRBJ2-1; no clear D. This CDR3 is built from 13 residues. Germline CDR1 SGHNT, CDR2 YYREEE (reference sequence). The V end lost 0 bases, the J end lost 5 bases, and 6 bases lay between the germline ends. The chain's CDR3 is CASSLGRNNEQFF. The CDR3 DNA is TGTGCCAGCAGCTTGGGGCGGAACAATGAGCAGTTCTTC.

This chain connects TRBV5-5 to TRBJ1-6; D uncertain. The CDR3 is 14 amino acids. Trimming took 6 bases from V and 4 from J, leaving 11 bases between them. The germline gives CDR1 SGHKS, CDR2 YYEKEE (reference sequence). The CDR3 region has the DNA TGTGCCAGCATGGAGGGCAAGTATAATTCACCCCTCCACTTT. Its translation is CASMEGKYNSPLHF.

The rearrangement links TRBV4-2 to TRBJ2-2; D is possibly TRBD2 (6 bases). The length of the CDR3 is 17 residues. In germline, CDR1 is LGHNA, CDR2 YNFKEQ. Trimming took off 2 bases at V and 1 base at J, with 14 bases between the two ends. CDR3 DNA: TGTGCCAGCAGCCAAAGGGCCGGGACTCAGAACACCGGGGAGCTGTTTTTT. It yields the protein CASSQRAGTQNTGELFF.

The chain is built from TRBV19 and TRBJ2-7; 8 bases fit TRBD1. The V and J ends lost 0 bases and 4 bases, in that order; junction bases with no gene match: 11. Germline V gene lookup returns CDR1 LNHDA and CDR2 SQIVND (reference sequence). This CDR3 is built from 17 residues. For the CDR3, the DNA is TGTGCCAGTAGTATAGAGTCAACCCGGACAGGGCGATACGAGCAGTACTTC. As protein: CASSIESTRTGRYEQYF.

The CDR3 region has the DNA TGTGCCAGCAGTACCGGGGGGTGGGAGACCCAGTACTTC. Translation: CASSTGGWETQYF. J is TRBJ2-5 and V is TRBV27, with TRBD2 identical over 7 bases. V lost 5 bases to trimming and J lost 5 bases; unmatched junction nucleotides: 5. CDR1 is MNHEY, CDR2 SMNVEV, per germline (reference sequence). CDR3 size: 13 residues.

This chain uses TRBV5-6 with TRBJ2-1; a weak D match, TRBD1 (5 bases). V shed 0 bases and J shed 0 bases, with 13 bases lying between them. The CDR3 has 17 residues. The germline gives CDR1 SGHDT, CDR2 YYEEEE. The CDR3 here is CASSLGPGLSSYNEQFF. The CDR3 coding sequence is TGTGCCAGCAGCTTGGGGCCAGGGTTAAGCTCCTACAATGAGCAGTTCTTC. Drawing the rest from reference TRBV5-6 and TRBJ2-1, the complete variable domain is DAGVTQSPTHLIKTRGQQVTLRCSPKSGHDTVSWYQQALGQGPQFIFQYYEEEERQRGNFPDRFSGHQFPNYSSELNVNALLLGDSALYLCASSLGPGLSSYNEQFFGPGTRLTVL.

The J gene is TRBJ2-2, the V gene TRBV18; no clear D gene. The length of the CDR3 is 12 residues. CDR1 KGHSH and CDR2 LQKENI come from the germline V gene. Trimming took 2 bases from V and 6 from J, leaving 4 bases between them. This chain's CDR3 is CASSPGPGELFF. Here the CDR3 DNA reads TGTGCCAGCTCACCAGGGCCCGGGGAGCTGTTTTTT.

Notes on this clone: The same CDR3 arises from other DNA sequences in this sample as well. The chain employs TRBV2 and TRBJ1-2; 7 bases agree with TRBD1. After removal of 6 bases from V and 2 bases from J, the junction contained 3 bases not matched to a gene. In germline, CDR1 is SNHLY, CDR2 FYNNEI. The CDR3 consists of 13 residues. The chain's CDR3 is CASSEQGNYGYTF. CDR3 DNA: TGTGCCAGCAGCGAACAGGGGAACTATGGCTACACCTTC.

The rearrangement uses TRBV7-9 and TRBJ2-3; 12 bases agree with TRBD2. The V segment lost 2 bases and the J segment 2 bases; nucleotides outside the gene matches: 8. The CDR3 contains 18 residues. CDR1 is SEHNR, CDR2 FQNEAQ, per germline (reference sequence). The CDR3 DNA reads as TGTGCCAGCAGCTTAATCTTAGGACTAGCGGGGCCCACAGATACGCAGTATTTT. This encodes CASSLILGLAGPTDTQYF.

This clone was observed a single time. CDR3: CASSASGGATDTQYF. The CDR3 coding sequence is TGTGCCAGCAGCGCTAGCGGGGGGGCGACAGATACGCAGTATTTT. The chain carries TRBV9 and TRBJ2-3; 12 nucleotides align to TRBD2. The ends lost 3 bases at V and 3 bases at J; junction bases unmatched: 2. The germline CDR1 and CDR2 sequences are SGDLS and YYNGEE. CDR3 length: 15 residues.

This clone has a single count. The junction shows a germline mismatch at one end, possibly a read error. This chain links TRBV12-5 with TRBJ2-2; D perhaps matches TRBD2 (6 bases). Germline loops: CDR1 LGHNT, CDR2 FRNRAP. The length of the CDR3 is 15 residues. CDR3 loop: CANGLVLASTGELFF. For the CDR3, the DNA is TGTGCTAATGGTTTGGTACTAGCCAGCACCGGGGAGCTGTTTTTT.

The chain has TRBV19 and TRBJ1-2; 8 bases are a match to TRBD1. V was clipped by 8 bases and J by 6 bases; unmatched bases: 8. The length of the CDR3 is 13 residues. In germline, CDR1 is LNHDA, CDR2 SQIVND (reference sequence). CDR3 in amino acids: CASRLDRENGYTF. The CDR3 nucleotides are TGTGCCAGTCGGCTGGACAGGGAGAATGGCTACACCTTC.

This chain links TRBV10-3 with TRBJ2-5; TRBD2 agrees at 13 bases. This CDR3 is built from 17 residues. The germline V gene encodes CDR1 ENHRY and CDR2 SYGVKD. The junction had 6 bases not matched to a gene; V was cut back by 0 bases and J by 5 bases. The CDR3 bases are TGTGCCATCAGTGAGTCGAAAGGGACTAGCGGGGTCGAGACCCAGTACTTC. Protein product: CAISESKGTSGVETQYF.

This clone was recorded a few times. This chain joins TRBV28 and TRBJ2-1; weak D call: TRBD2 (6 bases). Trimming left V 2 bases short and J 8 bases short, with 7 bases between. This CDR3 contains 12 residues. Germline V CDR1 and CDR2: MDHEN, SYDVKM. The CDR3 protein is CASSLPGDEQFF. The CDR3 DNA follows: TGTGCCAGCAGTTTACCGGGGGATGAGCAGTTCTTC. Drawing the rest from reference TRBV28 and TRBJ2-1, the complete variable domain is DVKVTQSSRYLVKRTGEKVFLECVQDMDHENMFWYRQDPGLGLRLIYFSYDVKMKEKGDIPEGYSVSREKKERFSLILESASTNQTSMYLCASSLPGDEQFFGPGTRLTVL.

This sequence joins TRBV11-1 and TRBJ1-6, with D unclear. V lost 1 base and J lost 7, with 11 bases in between. The CDR3 is made up of 15 amino acids. CDR1 and CDR2 from the germline V gene are SGHAT and FQDESV (reference sequence). As DNA, the CDR3 is TGTGCCAGCAGCTTAGATTCTAGCAGAAATTCACCCCTCCACTTT. This sequence encodes CASSLDSSRNSPLHF.

This clone came up once. This sequence joins TRBV19 and TRBJ1-6; 7 bases fit TRBD1. CDR1 is LNHDA and CDR2 is SQIVND in the germline V gene (reference sequence). The V and J ends lost 6 bases and 5 bases, in that order; junction bases with no gene match: 4. This CDR3 contains 14 residues. The CDR3 region has the DNA TGTGCCAGTAGGGATGGACAGGATAATTCACCCCTCCACTTT. It is translated as CASRDGQDNSPLHF.

This chain joins TRBV6-2 or TRBV6-3 and TRBJ2-3, with TRBD2 matching 9 bases. The CDR3 totals 18 residues. Trimming at V came to 6 bases and at J to 3 bases, leaving 16 bases not matched to a gene. CDR1 and CDR2 from the germline V gene are MNHEY and SVGEGT. CDR3 sequence: CASSPTEGQGLATDTQYF. The CDR3 DNA reads as TGTGCCAGCAGCCCTACGGAGGGTCAGGGACTAGCAACAGATACGCAGTATTTT.

V gene TRBV7-6 combines with J gene TRBJ1-4, with 7 bases aligning to TRBD1. V shed 1 base, J shed 5 bases, and the junction held 7 bases outside the gene matches. The germline V gene has CDR1 SGHVS and CDR2 FNYEAQ. The CDR3 length is 16 residues. CDR3 nucleotides: TGTGCCAGCAGCTTAGAGGCGACAGGGAGGAATGAAAAACTGTTTTTT. Translated: CASSLEATGRNEKLFF.

The genes are TRBV23-1 and TRBJ1-1, with D perhaps matching TRBD1 (6 bases). TRBV23-1 is an ORF; its function is uncertain. This CDR3 contains 15 residues. Trimming shortened V by 0 bases and J by 0 bases, and 8 bases separated the two germline ends. The CDR3 reads CASSQSDRMNTEAFF. For the CDR3, the DNA is TGCGCCAGCAGTCAATCTGACAGGATGAACACTGAAGCTTTCTTT.